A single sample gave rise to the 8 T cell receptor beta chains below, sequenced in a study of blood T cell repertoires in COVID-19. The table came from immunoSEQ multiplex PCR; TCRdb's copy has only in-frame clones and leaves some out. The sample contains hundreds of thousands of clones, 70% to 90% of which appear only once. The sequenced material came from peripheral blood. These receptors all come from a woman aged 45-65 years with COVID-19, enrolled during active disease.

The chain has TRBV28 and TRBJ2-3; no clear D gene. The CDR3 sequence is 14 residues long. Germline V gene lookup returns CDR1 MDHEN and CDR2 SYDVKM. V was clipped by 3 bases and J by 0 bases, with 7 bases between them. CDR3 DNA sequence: TGTGCCAGCAGTTTTCGCCGGAGCACAGATACGCAGTATTTT. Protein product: CASSFRRSTDTQYF. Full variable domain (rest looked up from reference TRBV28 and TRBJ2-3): DVKVTQSSRYLVKRTGEKVFLECVQDMDHENMFWYRQDPGLGLRLIYFSYDVKMKEKGDIPEGYSVSREKKERFSLILESASTNQTSMYLCASSFRRSTDTQYFGPGTRLTVL.

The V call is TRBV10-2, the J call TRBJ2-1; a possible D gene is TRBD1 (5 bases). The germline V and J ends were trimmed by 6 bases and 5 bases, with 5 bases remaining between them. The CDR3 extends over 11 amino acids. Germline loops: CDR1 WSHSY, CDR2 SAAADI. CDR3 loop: CASRDNNEQFF. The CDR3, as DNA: TGCGCCAGCAGGGACAACAATGAGCAGTTCTTC.

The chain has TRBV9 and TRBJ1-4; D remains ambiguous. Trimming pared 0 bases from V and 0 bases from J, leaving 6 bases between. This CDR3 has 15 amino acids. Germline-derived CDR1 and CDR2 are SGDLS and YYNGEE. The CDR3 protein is CASSVGVATNEKLFF. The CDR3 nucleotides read TGTGCCAGCAGCGTAGGAGTTGCAACTAATGAAAAACTGTTTTTT.

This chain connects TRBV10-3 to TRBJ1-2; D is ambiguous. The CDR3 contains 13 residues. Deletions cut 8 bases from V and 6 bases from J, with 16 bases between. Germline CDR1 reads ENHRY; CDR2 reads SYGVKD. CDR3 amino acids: CAIRGKVLDGYTF. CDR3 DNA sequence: TGTGCCATCCGGGGAAAGGTCCTGGATGGCTACACCTTC.

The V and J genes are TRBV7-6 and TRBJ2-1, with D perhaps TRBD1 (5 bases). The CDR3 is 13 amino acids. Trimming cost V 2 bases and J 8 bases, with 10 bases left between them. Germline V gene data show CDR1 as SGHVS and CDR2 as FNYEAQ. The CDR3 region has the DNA TGTGCCAGCAGCTTACTATGGGGCCATGAGCAGTTCTTC. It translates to CASSLLWGHEQFF.

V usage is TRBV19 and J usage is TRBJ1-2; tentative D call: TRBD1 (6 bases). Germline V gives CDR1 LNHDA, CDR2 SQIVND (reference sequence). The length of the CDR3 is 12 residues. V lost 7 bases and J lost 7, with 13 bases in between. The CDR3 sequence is CASKTGLSGYTF. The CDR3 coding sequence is TGTGCCAGTAAAACAGGGCTCTCTGGCTACACCTTC.

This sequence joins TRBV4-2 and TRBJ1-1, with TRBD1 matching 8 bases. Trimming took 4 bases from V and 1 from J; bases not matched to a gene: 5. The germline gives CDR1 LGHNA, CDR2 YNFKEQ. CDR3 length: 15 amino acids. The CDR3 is CASSPGQAENTEAFF. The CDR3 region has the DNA TGTGCCAGCAGCCCGGGACAGGCCGAGAACACTGAAGCTTTCTTT.

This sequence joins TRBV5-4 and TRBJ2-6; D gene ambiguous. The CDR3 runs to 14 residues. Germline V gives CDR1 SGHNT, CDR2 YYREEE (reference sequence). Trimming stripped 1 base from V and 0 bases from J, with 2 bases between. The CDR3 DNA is TGTGCCAGCAGCTTGCGCTCTGGGGCCAACGTCCTGACTTTC. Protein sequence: CASSLRSGANVLTF.